This is a list of T cell receptor beta chains from one sample in a study of T cells expressing NK-cell markers. TCRdb derives one entry per CDR3 protein from the 5' RACE reads, leaving out DNA. This sample's table reports around 15,000 distinct CDR3 sequences. The source material was blood T cells: a sorted CD56 or NKG2C T cell subset, CD4+ or CD8+ T cells, or bulk PBMC T cells (not recorded which). The receptors originated from a man aged 18-69 years in good health. Both conserved end residues are part of each CDR3.

>TRBV5-1|TRBJ2-5
CASSWSGQGQETQYF
>TRBV10-3|TRBJ2-1
CATRNGGDYNEQFF
>TRBV5-1|TRBJ2-5
CASSLAGNAQETQYF
>TRBV12-3/TRBV12-4|TRBJ1-1
CASSSRGQGRVNTEAFF
>TRBV7-2|TRBJ2-7
CASSPPTAEQYF
>TRBV12-3/TRBV12-4|TRBJ1-4
CASRLTGGGEKLFF
>TRBV6-2/TRBV6-3|TRBJ2-7
CASSLLAGGSYEQYF
>TRBV9|TRBJ2-2
CASSVEGGRWTGELFF
>TRBV6-5|TRBJ2-2
CASSYSEVLGELFF
>TRBV16|TRBJ2-1
CASSQGTGNNEQFF
>TRBV18|TRBJ1-5
CASSPSTGVNQPQHF
>TRBV10-3|TRBJ2-2
CAISELSQGHVVTGELFF
>TRBV5-8|TRBJ2-7
CASSLRPGQIYEQYF
>TRBV7-9|TRBJ2-1
CASSPAQGGYDEQFF
>TRBV29-1|TRBJ2-1
CSVETAYNEQFF
>TRBV5-1|TRBJ2-3
CASSPGTSGMVDTQYF
>TRBV5-1|TRBJ1-5
CASSFLPGHNQPQHF
>TRBV7-2|TRBJ2-1
CASSFSGAYNEQFF
>TRBV29-1|TRBJ2-3
CSVVWWGPTDTQYF
>TRBV12-3/TRBV12-4|TRBJ2-7
CASSFRRMQLYEQYF
>TRBV10-3|TRBJ1-2
CAISESWGQGGYGYTF
>TRBV29-1|TRBJ2-1
CSVLPSGAYNEQFF
>TRBV6-2/TRBV6-3|TRBJ2-7
CASSYPFTQGEGVYEQYF
>TRBV6-2/TRBV6-3|TRBJ2-7
CASSLRELSYEQYF
>TRBV24-1|TRBJ1-1
CATSGTGGNTEAFF
>TRBV12-3/TRBV12-4|TRBJ1-2
CASSLRQGGYGYTF
>TRBV29-1|TRBJ1-1
CSVENIGGTEAFF
>TRBV15|TRBJ2-4
CATSREGDIKNIQYF
>TRBV6-5|TRBJ2-5
CASSSPGSETQYF
>TRBV7-2|TRBJ1-1
CASRPRENTEAFF
>TRBV2|TRBJ2-3
CASNDLASTDTQYF
>TRBV5-1|TRBJ2-1
CASSPRRASGSNEQFF
>TRBV27|TRBJ2-7
CASSLSGQGEYF
>TRBV28|TRBJ2-7
CASRRQGSYEQYF
>TRBV6-2/TRBV6-3|TRBJ1-2
CASSSGGVRATF
>TRBV4-2|TRBJ1-5
CASSQGPGRPQHF
>TRBV28|TRBJ2-5
CASSSLAEETQYF
>TRBV5-1|TRBJ2-1
CASSLGQTSYNEQFF
>TRBV6-2/TRBV6-3|TRBJ1-1
CASSSTDRVMNTEAFF
>TRBV11-2|TRBJ2-5
CASSPNPKGRKETQYF
>TRBV7-2|TRBJ1-1
CASSLTGAGTEAFF
>TRBV5-1|TRBJ2-2
CASSLVAGNSGELFF
>TRBV4-2|TRBJ1-2
CASSQSGSTNYGYTF
>TRBV20-1|TRBJ2-4
CSATGFSNIQYF
>TRBV5-1|TRBJ1-2
CASSLSGGDYGYTF
>TRBV20-1|TRBJ2-3
CSARDHRGTSSTDTQYF
>TRBV6-2/TRBV6-3|TRBJ2-7
CASNRPIDYEQYF
>TRBV5-1|TRBJ1-4
CASRSGTGDEKLFF
>TRBV5-1|TRBJ2-1
CASSLDYYNEQFF
>TRBV10-3|TRBJ2-1
CATGGSGRALSYNEQFF
>TRBV6-1|TRBJ2-7
CASGGLDFYEQYF
>TRBV7-9|TRBJ2-5
CASSLVEETQYF
>TRBV7-8|TRBJ2-6
CASTPVSGANVLTF
>TRBV20-1|TRBJ2-1
CSARDPPTSGSSYNEQFF
>TRBV28|TRBJ2-1
CASSFRLAGVEQFF
>TRBV12-3/TRBV12-4|TRBJ2-7
CASSRPRVSYEQYF
>TRBV12-3/TRBV12-4|TRBJ2-2
CASTPVVGELFF